This T cell receptor (beta chain) appears in the sequencing data of a study of T cell responses to AZD1222 COVID-19 vaccine. Clones were read by immunoSEQ multiplex PCR, and TCRdb kept only the in-frame ones, dropping some. The sample lists some 120,000 clones, about 91% occurring once. V shed 6 bases and J 2 bases; nucleotides not matched to a gene: 0. This CDR3 contains 13 residues. CDR1 MNHEY and CDR2 SMNVEV come from the germline V gene (reference sequence). This clone was seen just once. This sample comprised peripheral blood, obtained on day 0 of AZD1222 vaccination. This sequence was found in an adult in good health. V and J are TRBV27 and TRBJ1-3; 8 nucleotides align to TRBD1. The CDR3 region is CASSRGPGNTIYF. The CDR3, as DNA: TGTGCCAGCAGCAGGGGGCCTGGAAACACCATATATTTT.